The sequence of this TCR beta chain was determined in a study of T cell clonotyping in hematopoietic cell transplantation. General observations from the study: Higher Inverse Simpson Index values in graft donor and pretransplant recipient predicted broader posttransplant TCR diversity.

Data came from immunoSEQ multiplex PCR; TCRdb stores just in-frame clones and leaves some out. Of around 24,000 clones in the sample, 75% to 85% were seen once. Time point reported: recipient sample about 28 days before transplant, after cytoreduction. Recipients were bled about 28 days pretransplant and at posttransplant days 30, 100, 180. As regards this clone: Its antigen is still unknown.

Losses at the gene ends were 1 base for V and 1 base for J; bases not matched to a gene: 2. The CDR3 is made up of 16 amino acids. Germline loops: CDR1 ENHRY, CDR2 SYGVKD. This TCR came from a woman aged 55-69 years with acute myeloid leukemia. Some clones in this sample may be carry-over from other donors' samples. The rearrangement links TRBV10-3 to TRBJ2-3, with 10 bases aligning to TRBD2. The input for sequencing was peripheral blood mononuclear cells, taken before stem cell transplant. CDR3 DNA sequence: TGTGCCATCAGTGAGTGGGGGACTAGCGGCACAGATACGCAGTATTTT. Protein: CAISEWGTSGTDTQYF.